These T cell receptor beta chains were read from a single sample in a study of CD8 T cells in Susac syndrome. In TCRdb, the immunoSEQ multiplex PCR reads were re-called with MiXCR into one record per CDR3 protein. The data hold more than 85,000 distinct CDR3 sequences, with roughly 96% observed a single time. Sequencing used CD4+ T cells from PBMCs. Receptor source: a human donor in good health. Each CDR3 is given with its conserved first and last residue. D genes are given only for firm matches. A row's size may be missing; if present it is once, few, many or a size class.

abundance: NA; d_gene: NA; v_gene: TRBV20-1; j_gene: TRBJ1-6; CDR3aa: CSAEGNPFNSPLHF; CDR3nt: TGCAGTGCCGAGGGGAACCCTTTTAATTCACCCCTCCACTTT
abundance: NA; d_gene: TRBD1; v_gene: TRBV30; j_gene: TRBJ1-1; CDR3aa: CAWGQAPWEAFF; CDR3nt: TGTGCCTGGGGACAGGCCCCCTGGGAAGCTTTCTTT
abundance: NA; d_gene: NA; v_gene: TRBV5-1; j_gene: TRBJ1-4; CDR3aa: CASSLGGANGPLNEKLFF; CDR3nt: TGCGCCAGCAGCTTGGGGGGGGCGAATGGCCCTCTTAATGAAAAACTGTTTTTT
abundance: NA; d_gene: NA; v_gene: TRBV15; j_gene: TRBJ2-7; CDR3aa: CATSRPGGGGKGEQYF; CDR3nt: TGTGCCACCAGCAGACCCGGCGGTGGCGGGAAAGGAGAGCAGTACTTC
abundance: NA; d_gene: TRBD1; v_gene: TRBV9; j_gene: TRBJ1-2; CDR3aa: CASSAGTGTNYGYTF; CDR3nt: TGTGCCAGCAGCGCCGGGACAGGGACTAACTATGGCTACACCTTC
abundance: NA; d_gene: NA; v_gene: TRBV3-1; j_gene: TRBJ1-2; CDR3aa: CASSQDSGGNYGYTF; CDR3nt: TGTGCCAGCAGCCAAGATTCAGGAGGTAACTATGGCTACACCTTC
abundance: NA; d_gene: NA; v_gene: TRBV6-6; j_gene: TRBJ1-2; CDR3aa: CASKEPDSYGYTF; CDR3nt: TGTGCCAGCAAGGAACCCGACAGCTATGGCTACACCTTC
abundance: NA; d_gene: NA; v_gene: TRBV7-9; j_gene: TRBJ2-7; CDR3aa: CASSPIGEEQYF; CDR3nt: TGTGCCAGCAGCCCCATAGGTGAGGAGCAGTACTTC
abundance: NA; d_gene: NA; v_gene: TRBV19; j_gene: TRBJ2-5; CDR3aa: CASSIRTHQETQYF; CDR3nt: TGTGCCAGTAGTATTAGGACACATCAAGAGACCCAGTACTTC
abundance: NA; d_gene: TRBD2; v_gene: TRBV4-1; j_gene: TRBJ2-7; CDR3aa: CASSQESGTSLYEQYF; CDR3nt: TGCGCCAGCAGCCAAGAATCCGGGACTAGCCTGTACGAGCAGTACTTC
abundance: NA; d_gene: NA; v_gene: TRBV7-2; j_gene: TRBJ1-2; CDR3aa: CASSLRDNYGYTF; CDR3nt: TGTGCCAGCAGCTTGAGGGATAACTATGGCTACACCTTC
abundance: NA; d_gene: TRBD2; v_gene: TRBV20-1; j_gene: TRBJ2-1; CDR3aa: CSARDLAGGPNEQFF; CDR3nt: TGCAGTGCTAGAGATTTGGCGGGAGGGCCCAATGAGCAGTTCTTC
abundance: NA; d_gene: NA; v_gene: TRBV2; j_gene: TRBJ2-7; CDR3aa: CASSGDSHGEQYF; CDR3nt: TGTGCCAGCAGTGGAGACAGCCATGGGGAGCAGTACTTC
abundance: once; d_gene: TRBD2; v_gene: TRBV18; j_gene: TRBJ2-7; CDR3aa: CASSPPTSGSNGQYF; CDR3nt: TGTGCCAGCTCACCACCGACTAGCGGGAGTAATGGGCAGTACTTC
abundance: NA; d_gene: NA; v_gene: TRBV6-5; j_gene: TRBJ1-1; CDR3aa: CASSRPPTTEAFF; CDR3nt: TGTGCCAGCAGCCGCCCACCAACTACTGAAGCTTTCTTT
abundance: NA; d_gene: NA; v_gene: TRBV13; j_gene: TRBJ2-7; CDR3aa: CASSRYPKTYEQYF; CDR3nt: TGTGCCAGCAGCCGTTACCCGAAGACCTACGAGCAGTACTTC
abundance: NA; d_gene: NA; v_gene: TRBV20-1; j_gene: TRBJ2-7; CDR3aa: CSASTGQGMFEQYF; CDR3nt: TGCAGTGCTAGTACGGGGCAGGGGATGTTCGAGCAGTACTTC
abundance: NA; d_gene: TRBD2; v_gene: TRBV30; j_gene: TRBJ2-3; CDR3aa: CAWSPGLAGGEATQYF; CDR3nt: TGTGCCTGGAGCCCGGGACTAGCGGGGGGCGAAGCGACGCAGTATTTT
abundance: NA; d_gene: TRBD2; v_gene: TRBV7-8; j_gene: TRBJ2-5; CDR3aa: CASSLGGLVAETQYF; CDR3nt: TGTGCCAGCAGCTTAGGCGGACTAGTTGCGGAGACCCAGTACTTC
abundance: NA; d_gene: NA; v_gene: TRBV4-3; j_gene: TRBJ1-2; CDR3aa: CASSQETGTGYGYTF; CDR3nt: TGCGCCAGCAGCCAAGAAACTGGGACGGGATATGGCTACACCTTC
abundance: NA; d_gene: NA; v_gene: TRBV3-1; j_gene: TRBJ2-3; CDR3aa: CASSQERLAKQYF; CDR3nt: TGTGCCAGCAGCCAAGAGCGTCTAGCGAAGCAGTATTTT
abundance: NA; d_gene: NA; v_gene: TRBV5-6; j_gene: TRBJ1-5; CDR3aa: CASSLGQGKGQPQHF; CDR3nt: TGTGCCAGCAGCTTGGGGCAGGGTAAGGGTCAGCCCCAGCATTTT
abundance: NA; d_gene: NA; v_gene: TRBV6-7; j_gene: TRBJ1-1; CDR3aa: CASSHAAWTEAFF; CDR3nt: TGTGCCAGCAGTCACGCGGCCTGGACTGAAGCTTTCTTT
abundance: NA; d_gene: NA; v_gene: TRBV25-1; j_gene: TRBJ2-6; CDR3aa: CASSLPGANVLTF; CDR3nt: TGTGCCAGCAGTCTCCCTGGGGCCAACGTCCTGACTTTC
abundance: NA; d_gene: NA; v_gene: TRBV6-6; j_gene: TRBJ2-1; CDR3aa: CASMWDLLNNNEQFF; CDR3nt: TGTGCCAGCATGTGGGACCTATTAAACAACAATGAGCAGTTCTTC
abundance: NA; d_gene: NA; v_gene: TRBV5-1; j_gene: TRBJ1-1; CDR3aa: CASSLAQQGTEAFF; CDR3nt: TGCGCCAGCAGCTTGGCACAACAGGGTACTGAAGCTTTCTTT
abundance: NA; d_gene: TRBD1; v_gene: TRBV7-2; j_gene: TRBJ2-7; CDR3aa: CASSLRDRGRYEQYF; CDR3nt: TGTGCCAGCAGCTTACGGGACAGGGGTCGATACGAGCAGTACTTC
abundance: NA; d_gene: NA; v_gene: TRBV15; j_gene: TRBJ2-1; CDR3aa: CATSRDYVSRANEQFF; CDR3nt: TGTGCCACCAGCAGAGACTATGTCAGTCGAGCAAACGAGCAGTTCTTC
abundance: NA; d_gene: TRBD1; v_gene: TRBV3-1; j_gene: TRBJ1-1; CDR3aa: CASSQDRGLSTEAFF; CDR3nt: TGTGCCAGCAGCCAGGACAGGGGATTGAGCACTGAAGCTTTCTTT
abundance: NA; d_gene: TRBD2; v_gene: TRBV7-2; j_gene: TRBJ2-3; CDR3aa: CASSTRTSGISDTQYF; CDR3nt: TGTGCCAGCAGCACCCGGACTAGCGGGATCTCAGATACGCAGTATTTT
abundance: once; d_gene: TRBD1; v_gene: TRBV5-4; j_gene: TRBJ2-5; CDR3aa: CASSPDQLPGQGRTQYF; CDR3nt: TGTGCCAGCAGCCCAGACCAACTTCCGGGACAGGGGCGGACCCAGTACTTC
abundance: NA; d_gene: NA; v_gene: TRBV28; j_gene: TRBJ1-5; CDR3aa: CASSFRVGQPQHF; CDR3nt: TGTGCCAGCAGTTTCAGGGTCGGTCAGCCCCAGCATTTT
abundance: NA; d_gene: TRBD1; v_gene: TRBV18; j_gene: TRBJ2-5; CDR3aa: CASSLTGAETQYF; CDR3nt: TGTGCCAGCTCGCTGACAGGGGCAGAGACCCAGTACTTC
abundance: NA; d_gene: NA; v_gene: TRBV20-1; j_gene: TRBJ1-1; CDR3aa: CSAREEGLRANTEAFF; CDR3nt: TGCAGTGCTAGAGAAGAGGGTCTGAGGGCGAACACTGAAGCTTTCTTT
abundance: NA; d_gene: NA; v_gene: TRBV29-1; j_gene: TRBJ2-7; CDR3aa: CSVADYRDSEQYF; CDR3nt: TGCAGCGTGGCCGACTACCGGGACTCCGAGCAGTACTTC
abundance: NA; d_gene: NA; v_gene: TRBV2; j_gene: TRBJ2-7; CDR3aa: CASSDWANSEQYF; CDR3nt: TGTGCCAGCAGTGACTGGGCGAACTCCGAGCAGTACTTC
abundance: NA; d_gene: NA; v_gene: TRBV23-1; j_gene: TRBJ1-2; CDR3aa: CASKLGSAPRGYTF; CDR3nt: TGCGCCAGCAAACTGGGGTCAGCTCCGCGGGGCTACACCTTC
abundance: once; d_gene: TRBD2; v_gene: TRBV12-3/TRBV12-4; j_gene: TRBJ2-7; CDR3aa: CASSLWTSGVRGEQYF; CDR3nt: TGTGCCAGCAGTTTATGGACTAGCGGAGTCCGCGGCGAGCAGTACTTC
abundance: NA; d_gene: NA; v_gene: TRBV30; j_gene: TRBJ1-6; CDR3aa: CAWSLYSPLHF; CDR3nt: TGTGCCTGGAGCCTTTATTCACCCCTCCACTTT
abundance: NA; d_gene: NA; v_gene: TRBV5-4; j_gene: TRBJ2-7; CDR3aa: CASSVDAVYEQYF; CDR3nt: TGTGCCAGCAGTGTGGACGCAGTGTACGAGCAGTACTTC
abundance: NA; d_gene: NA; v_gene: TRBV19; j_gene: TRBJ2-4; CDR3aa: CASSPRGKANIQYF; CDR3nt: TGTGCCAGTAGTCCCCGGGGAAAGGCAAACATTCAGTACTTC
abundance: NA; d_gene: NA; v_gene: TRBV28; j_gene: TRBJ1-2; CDR3aa: CASRYLRAVYGYTF; CDR3nt: TGTGCCAGCAGGTATCTTCGGGCCGTCTATGGCTACACCTTC
abundance: NA; d_gene: NA; v_gene: TRBV6-2/TRBV6-3; j_gene: TRBJ1-5; CDR3aa: CASSPLGAGQNQPQHF; CDR3nt: TGTGCCAGCAGCCCACTAGGGGCAGGGCAGAATCAGCCCCAGCATTTT
abundance: NA; d_gene: NA; v_gene: TRBV19; j_gene: TRBJ2-7; CDR3aa: CASSIEAGISYEQYF; CDR3nt: TGTGCCAGTAGTATAGAAGCCGGAATCTCCTACGAGCAGTACTTC
abundance: NA; d_gene: NA; v_gene: TRBV27; j_gene: TRBJ2-4; CDR3aa: CASRGGGILAKNIQYF; CDR3nt: TGTGCCAGCCGTGGTGGGGGCATTCTAGCCAAAAACATTCAGTACTTC
abundance: NA; d_gene: TRBD2; v_gene: TRBV6-2/TRBV6-3; j_gene: TRBJ2-3; CDR3aa: CASSYQRDHHRDTQYF; CDR3nt: TGTGCCAGCAGTTATCAGCGGGACCACCATAGAGATACGCAGTATTTT
abundance: NA; d_gene: TRBD1; v_gene: TRBV29-1; j_gene: TRBJ1-3; CDR3aa: CSVVPHRGPAGNTIYF; CDR3nt: TGCAGCGTTGTTCCCCACAGGGGGCCTGCTGGAAACACCATATATTTT
abundance: NA; d_gene: NA; v_gene: TRBV12-3/TRBV12-4; j_gene: TRBJ1-1; CDR3aa: CASRPTGTPNDAFF; CDR3nt: TGTGCCAGCAGACCTACCGGGACCCCTAATGACGCTTTCTTT
abundance: NA; d_gene: TRBD1; v_gene: TRBV7-6; j_gene: TRBJ2-1; CDR3aa: CASSQGQPYNEQFF; CDR3nt: TGTGCCAGCAGCCAGGGACAGCCATACAATGAGCAGTTCTTC
abundance: once; d_gene: NA; v_gene: TRBV29-1; j_gene: TRBJ1-1; CDR3aa: CSVEAETRNTEAFF; CDR3nt: TGCAGCGTTGAAGCGGAGACAAGAAACACTGAAGCTTTCTTT
abundance: NA; d_gene: NA; v_gene: TRBV29-1; j_gene: TRBJ2-3; CDR3aa: CSVSGNTQYF; CDR3nt: TGCAGCGTTAGCGGAAATACGCAGTATTTT
abundance: NA; d_gene: NA; v_gene: TRBV4-3; j_gene: TRBJ2-5; CDR3aa: CASSLSGPPDQETQYF; CDR3nt: TGCGCCAGCAGCCTCTCGGGGCCCCCAGACCAAGAGACCCAGTACTTC
abundance: once; d_gene: NA; v_gene: TRBV5-1; j_gene: TRBJ1-6; CDR3aa: CASSSAPGKTLTDGNNSPLHF; CDR3nt: TGCGCCAGCAGCTCCGCCCCTGGCAAGACTCTTACGGACGGGAATAATTCACCCCTCCACTTT
abundance: NA; d_gene: NA; v_gene: TRBV29-1; j_gene: TRBJ2-3; CDR3aa: CSADAGLRDTQYF; CDR3nt: TGCAGCGCGGATGCGGGACTTCGGGATACGCAGTATTTT